This record looks at one TCR beta chain sequence and its context. The data are from a study of blood T cell repertoires in COVID-19. The wider study: The cDNA or gDNA used as material had been derived from T cells, B-cell-depleted T cells, or PBMCs.

Original processing methods: Estimation of nucleated cell counts was performed using reference gene primer amplification. Using immunoSEQ multiplex PCR, the repertoire was profiled, and TCRdb retains in-frame clones only, with some absent. Clonal size and the V and J genes are those of that table, whereas D and trimming came from the DNA. Of 250,000 or so clones listed, 80% to 90% are singletons. J gave up 0 bases and V 3 bases, and 1 base lay outside the gene matches. Per the germline V gene, CDR1 is LNHDA and CDR2 is SQIVND (reference sequence). The CDR3 is 15 residues long. The rearrangement links TRBV19 to TRBJ2-2, with 7 nucleotides matching TRBD2. Material: PBMCs or T cells enriched from blood (not recorded which). The TCR comes from a man aged 35-49 years who had recovered from COVID-19. The CDR3 reads CASSILAANTGELFF. The CDR3 DNA sequence: TGTGCCAGTAGTATTCTAGCGGCGAACACCGGGGAGCTGTTTTTT.